The 30 T cell receptor beta chains in this list originate from one sample, sequenced in a study of CXCR3-negative and CXCR3-positive naive CD8 T cells. Broader study findings: CXCR3-negative naive cells had less hydrophobic TRB CDR3s than did CXCR3-positive naive cells.

These receptors have no identified antigens. Via 5' RACE with UMI labels, TRB cDNA libraries were prepared. TCRdb processed the 5' RACE reads again and assigns one entry to each CDR3 protein, with no DNA. The repertoire table contains some 150,000 distinct CDR3 sequences. The sequencing input was naive CXCR3+ CD8+ T cells from blood. As for subset: CD45RO-CCR7+CD27+CD95- naive CD8+ T cells expressing CXCR3 (TNR3+). The receptors originated from a human donor in good health. Some clones in this sample may be carry-over from other donors' samples.

CDR3 protein: CASRNTGANYGYTF. V usage is TRBV28 and J usage is TRBJ1-2; as DNA is missing, the TRBD1 call by TCRdb cannot be tested. This CDR3 region has 14 residues. Germline CDR1 MDHEN, CDR2 SYDVKM.

The V and J genes are TRBV28 and TRBJ2-7; as DNA is missing, the TRBD1 call by TCRdb cannot be tested. This CDR3 has 15 amino acids. Germline V gives CDR1 MDHEN, CDR2 SYDVKM. The CDR3 protein is CASSLRGPVSYEQYF.

The chain has TRBV12-3 or TRBV12-4 and TRBJ2-7; the TCRdb D gene call, TRBD1, has no DNA to confirm it. The CDR3 length is 15 residues. The chain's CDR3 is CASSLGPGQSYEQYF.

The gene calls are TRBV7-9 and TRBJ2-7; TCRdb calls TRBD1, which cannot be checked without DNA. The length of the CDR3 is 20 residues. Germline CDR1 and CDR2: SEHNR and FQNEAQ (reference sequence). The CDR3 sequence is CASSLGGPRDRRPSSYEQYF.

J is TRBJ1-1 and V is TRBV5-5. The CDR3 covers 14 residues. The germline CDR1 and CDR2 sequences are SGHKS and YYEKEE (reference sequence). CDR3 sequence reads: CASSFWDYGTEAFF.

The V and J genes are TRBV5-1 and TRBJ2-4. Germline V gene lookup returns CDR1 SGHRS and CDR2 YFSETQ. This CDR3 region has 13 residues. Here the CDR3 reads CASSLVGYDIQYF. The full variable domain, rest sourced from reference TRBV5-1 and TRBJ2-4, is KAGVTQTPRYLIKTRGQQVTLSCSPISGHRSVSWYQQTPGQGLQFLFEYFSETQRNKGNFPGRFSGRQFSNSRSEMNVSTLELGDSALYLCASSLVGYDIQYFGAGTRLSVL.

The V call is TRBV27, the J call TRBJ2-7; TCRdb lists TRBD2, though no DNA is available to test this call. The length of the CDR3 is 13 residues. CDR1 is MNHEY, CDR2 SMNVEV, per germline (reference sequence). CDR3 loop: CASSFGRAYEQYF.

The chain joins TRBV4-1 to TRBJ2-7; TCRdb's D call of TRBD2 is untestable without DNA. This CDR3 is 14 amino acids long. Germline V gene lookup returns CDR1 MGHRA and CDR2 YSYEKL. CDR3 sequence reads: CASSRLVETYEQYF.

The gene calls are TRBV29-1 and TRBJ1-5; absent DNA, TCRdb's TRBD1 call cannot be checked. Germline loops: CDR1 SQVTM, CDR2 ANQGSEA. CDR3 size: 13 residues. CDR3 in amino acids: CSGGSGLNQPQHF.

The chain is built from TRBV10-3 and TRBJ2-2. The CDR3 extends over 14 amino acids. CDR1 and CDR2 (germline): ENHRY, SYGVKD. CDR3 in amino acids: CAISEFANTGELFF.

CDR3 sequence: CASSLGGNIQYF. This chain uses TRBV28 with TRBJ2-4; TCRdb outputs TRBD2, but without DNA this stays unchecked. Germline assignment: CDR1 MDHEN and CDR2 SYDVKM. This CDR3 spans 12 amino acids.

This chain joins TRBV12-3 or TRBV12-4 and TRBJ2-5; TCRdb designates TRBD1, a call that cannot be tested without DNA. This CDR3 is built from 16 residues. Here the CDR3 reads CASSISRGLDKETQYF.

V and J are TRBV28 and TRBJ2-7; TCRdb outputs TRBD1, but without DNA this stays unchecked. Per the germline V gene, CDR1 is MDHEN and CDR2 is SYDVKM. The CDR3 has 14 amino acids. CDR3 sequence reads: CASSLISGGYEQYF.

V usage is TRBV7-3 and J usage is TRBJ2-1. Germline V CDR1 and CDR2: SGHTA, FQGTGA. This CDR3 has 13 residues. Here the CDR3 reads CASSLTLWGEQFF.

The chain recombines TRBV5-1 with TRBJ2-1; TCRdb gives TRBD1 as the D gene, but with no DNA this cannot be confirmed. The CDR3 spans 14 residues. Per the germline V gene, CDR1 is SGHRS and CDR2 is YFSETQ. The CDR3 loop reads CASQGAGTYNEQFF.

V usage is TRBV7-2 and J usage is TRBJ2-2; TCRdb picks TRBD2, but there is no DNA to check that call. The CDR3 sequence is 15 residues long. Germline V gives CDR1 SGHTA, CDR2 FQGNSA. Here the CDR3 reads CASSLPGEVGGELFF. The entire variable domain, with the rest obtained from reference TRBV7-2 and TRBJ2-2, is as follows: GAGVSQSPSNKVTEKGKDVELRCDPISGHTALYWYRQSLGQGLEFLIYFQGNSAPDKSGLPSDRFSAERTGGSVSTLTIQRTQQEDSAVYLCASSLPGEVGGELFFGEGSRLTVL.

V and J are TRBV19 and TRBJ1-1; TCRdb selects TRBD1, and the lack of DNA leaves this call unchecked. Germline values: CDR1 LNHDA, CDR2 SQIVND (reference sequence). This CDR3 contains 15 residues. This CDR3 reads CASSTPSTANTEAFF.

The CDR3 sequence: CASSQVSGVSNQPQHF. This rearrangement joins TRBV4-1 to TRBJ1-5; the TCRdb D gene call, TRBD1, has no DNA to confirm it. Germline lookup yields CDR1 MGHRA and CDR2 YSYEKL. The CDR3 totals 16 residues.

The V call is TRBV7-6, the J call TRBJ2-1; the TCRdb call, TRBD2, lacks DNA for checking. This CDR3 is built from 16 residues. Germline V gene lookup returns CDR1 SGHVS and CDR2 FNYEAQ. The CDR3 is CASSSPGLRLYNEQFF.

The CDR3 region is CSAGPTGIITEAFF. The chain couples TRBV29-1 to TRBJ1-1; lacking DNA, the TRBD1 call made by TCRdb goes unchecked. This CDR3 is 14 amino acids long. Germline loops: CDR1 SQVTM, CDR2 ANQGSEA.

The V call is TRBV5-1, the J call TRBJ2-1; TCRdb names TRBD2, which stays unverified in the absence of DNA. The CDR3 is 12 residues long. Germline V gene sequence: CDR1 SGHRS, CDR2 YFSETQ. The CDR3: CASSRSGGEQFF.

The V gene is TRBV7-9, the J gene TRBJ2-2; the D gene TCRdb calls, TRBD2, cannot be checked with no DNA. Germline values: CDR1 SEHNR, CDR2 FQNEAQ (reference sequence). The CDR3 has 16 amino acids. The CDR3 region is CASSFPSGARSGELFF.

The V call is TRBV28, the J call TRBJ2-3; TCRdb gives TRBD2 as the D gene, but with no DNA this cannot be confirmed. CDR1 and CDR2 from the germline V gene are MDHEN and SYDVKM. The CDR3 extends over 15 amino acids. The CDR3 region is CASSSSGVYTDTQYF. The full variable domain, completed using reference TRBV28 and TRBJ2-3, is DVKVTQSSRYLVKRTGEKVFLECVQDMDHENMFWYRQDPGLGLRLIYFSYDVKMKEKGDIPEGYSVSREKKERFSLILESASTNQTSMYLCASSSSGVYTDTQYFGPGTRLTVL.

The CDR3 reads CASSQVTESSYEQYF. The gene calls are TRBV3-1 and TRBJ2-7. Germline CDR1 LGHDT, CDR2 YNNKEL (reference sequence). The CDR3 extends over 15 amino acids.

The gene calls are TRBV29-1 and TRBJ1-2; absent DNA, TCRdb's TRBD1 call cannot be checked. Per the germline V gene, CDR1 is SQVTM and CDR2 is ANQGSEA. CDR3 size: 15 residues. This chain's CDR3 is CSVEHSDRGRVGYTF.

The chain couples TRBV5-1 to TRBJ2-7. Germline V lookup: CDR1 SGHRS, CDR2 YFSETQ. This CDR3 contains 11 residues. The CDR3 spells CASSLLGEQYF.

This chain connects TRBV4-1 to TRBJ2-3; TCRdb lists TRBD1, though no DNA is available to test this call. Germline V gives CDR1 MGHRA, CDR2 YSYEKL. The CDR3 extends over 19 amino acids. CDR3: CASSQLSSTGERSTDTQYF.

The chain uses TRBV5-1 and TRBJ2-3; TCRdb lists TRBD2, though no DNA is available to test this call. The germline V gene has CDR1 SGHRS and CDR2 YFSETQ. CDR3 length: 15 residues. CDR3 in amino acids: CASSLFLGSADTQYF. The variable domain in full, with the rest retrieved from reference TRBV5-1 and TRBJ2-3, is KAGVTQTPRYLIKTRGQQVTLSCSPISGHRSVSWYQQTPGQGLQFLFEYFSETQRNKGNFPGRFSGRQFSNSRSEMNVSTLELGDSALYLCASSLFLGSADTQYFGPGTRLTVL.

The rearrangement joins TRBV7-4 to TRBJ1-2; as DNA is missing, the TRBD1 call by TCRdb cannot be tested. The germline V gene has CDR1 SGHVT and CDR2 SQSDAQ. There are 15 residues in the CDR3. CDR3 sequence: CASSARTEDHYGYTF.

The CDR3 sequence: CASSLEGSFYTGELFF. This chain connects TRBV5-6 to TRBJ2-2. The CDR3 contains 16 residues. The germline V gene has CDR1 SGHDT and CDR2 YYEEEE.